These T cell receptor beta chains were read from a single sample in a study of draining lymph node invasion in breast cancer. TCRdb recomputed calls from the bulk RNA-seq reads with MiXCR, one row per CDR3 protein. The sample holds 2,500 to 3,000 distinct CDR3 sequences; around four fifths are singletons and the top ten take 9% to 10%. The material sequenced was sorted memory CD4+ effector T cells from a lymph node. The receptors derive from a female donor with luminal breast cancer. Each CDR3 is given without its conserved first and last residue. Fields, in order: CDR3 length, J gene, clone size, V gene, CDR3 protein. Clone size is given for some rows only: seen once, a few or many times, or a class if the clone is expanded.

>9|TRBJ2-7|-|TRBV11-2
ASSPGGEQY
>12|TRBJ2-2|-|TRBV20-1
SARWTGGTGELF
>15|TRBJ2-3|-|TRBV20-1
SARDIIRTSGTDTQY
>10|TRBJ1-6|-|TRBV6-2/TRBV6-3
ASSPPNSPLH
>11|TRBJ2-1|-|TRBV2
ASTGSRYNEQF
>13|TRBJ2-5|-|TRBV7-9
ASSLATSGQETQY
>14|TRBJ1-2|once|TRBV5-1
ASSRGGGAANYGYT
>15|TRBJ2-6|-|TRBV7-2
ASSTRGTGAGANVLT
>13|TRBJ2-5|-|TRBV6-5
ASSSFGGGSETQY
>12|TRBJ1-5|-|TRBV5-1
ASSPQGAGQPQH
>10|TRBJ2-4|-|TRBV7-2
ASSLDFGIQY
>12|TRBJ2-7|-|TRBV30
AWSVEGESYEQY
>11|TRBJ1-6|-|TRBV18
ASSPTGGAPLH
>13|TRBJ1-3|-|TRBV7-8
ASSFSGGQGNTIY
>13|TRBJ2-7|-|TRBV12-3/TRBV12-4
ASSLTPGTGAEQY
>11|TRBJ1-2|-|TRBV11-2
ASSLRVLYGYT
>12|TRBJ1-5|-|TRBV5-4
ASSLDGGGQPQH
>11|TRBJ2-6|-|TRBV7-3
ASSFAGANVLT
>12|TRBJ2-1|-|TRBV5-4
ASSPLGGVNEQF
>12|TRBJ1-5|-|TRBV4-1
ASSQIGLNQPQH
>14|TRBJ1-5|-|TRBV24-1
ATPYQEIASNQPQH
>15|TRBJ1-1|-|TRBV10-3
AISESPGQAGNTEAF
>14|TRBJ1-3|-|TRBV4-2
ASSRDGGNSGNTIY
>13|TRBJ2-1|-|TRBV12-3/TRBV12-4
ASSLRQGGVNEQF
>13|TRBJ1-5|once|TRBV12-3/TRBV12-4
ASSLEQLSNQPQH
>12|TRBJ2-7|-|TRBV7-1
ASSSTAGGYEQY
>13|TRBJ1-1|-|TRBV6-5
ASSYGPQGKSEAF
>13|TRBJ2-7|-|TRBV27
ASSFSGVTDYEQY
>9|TRBJ2-5|-|TRBV6-6
ASSTQETQY